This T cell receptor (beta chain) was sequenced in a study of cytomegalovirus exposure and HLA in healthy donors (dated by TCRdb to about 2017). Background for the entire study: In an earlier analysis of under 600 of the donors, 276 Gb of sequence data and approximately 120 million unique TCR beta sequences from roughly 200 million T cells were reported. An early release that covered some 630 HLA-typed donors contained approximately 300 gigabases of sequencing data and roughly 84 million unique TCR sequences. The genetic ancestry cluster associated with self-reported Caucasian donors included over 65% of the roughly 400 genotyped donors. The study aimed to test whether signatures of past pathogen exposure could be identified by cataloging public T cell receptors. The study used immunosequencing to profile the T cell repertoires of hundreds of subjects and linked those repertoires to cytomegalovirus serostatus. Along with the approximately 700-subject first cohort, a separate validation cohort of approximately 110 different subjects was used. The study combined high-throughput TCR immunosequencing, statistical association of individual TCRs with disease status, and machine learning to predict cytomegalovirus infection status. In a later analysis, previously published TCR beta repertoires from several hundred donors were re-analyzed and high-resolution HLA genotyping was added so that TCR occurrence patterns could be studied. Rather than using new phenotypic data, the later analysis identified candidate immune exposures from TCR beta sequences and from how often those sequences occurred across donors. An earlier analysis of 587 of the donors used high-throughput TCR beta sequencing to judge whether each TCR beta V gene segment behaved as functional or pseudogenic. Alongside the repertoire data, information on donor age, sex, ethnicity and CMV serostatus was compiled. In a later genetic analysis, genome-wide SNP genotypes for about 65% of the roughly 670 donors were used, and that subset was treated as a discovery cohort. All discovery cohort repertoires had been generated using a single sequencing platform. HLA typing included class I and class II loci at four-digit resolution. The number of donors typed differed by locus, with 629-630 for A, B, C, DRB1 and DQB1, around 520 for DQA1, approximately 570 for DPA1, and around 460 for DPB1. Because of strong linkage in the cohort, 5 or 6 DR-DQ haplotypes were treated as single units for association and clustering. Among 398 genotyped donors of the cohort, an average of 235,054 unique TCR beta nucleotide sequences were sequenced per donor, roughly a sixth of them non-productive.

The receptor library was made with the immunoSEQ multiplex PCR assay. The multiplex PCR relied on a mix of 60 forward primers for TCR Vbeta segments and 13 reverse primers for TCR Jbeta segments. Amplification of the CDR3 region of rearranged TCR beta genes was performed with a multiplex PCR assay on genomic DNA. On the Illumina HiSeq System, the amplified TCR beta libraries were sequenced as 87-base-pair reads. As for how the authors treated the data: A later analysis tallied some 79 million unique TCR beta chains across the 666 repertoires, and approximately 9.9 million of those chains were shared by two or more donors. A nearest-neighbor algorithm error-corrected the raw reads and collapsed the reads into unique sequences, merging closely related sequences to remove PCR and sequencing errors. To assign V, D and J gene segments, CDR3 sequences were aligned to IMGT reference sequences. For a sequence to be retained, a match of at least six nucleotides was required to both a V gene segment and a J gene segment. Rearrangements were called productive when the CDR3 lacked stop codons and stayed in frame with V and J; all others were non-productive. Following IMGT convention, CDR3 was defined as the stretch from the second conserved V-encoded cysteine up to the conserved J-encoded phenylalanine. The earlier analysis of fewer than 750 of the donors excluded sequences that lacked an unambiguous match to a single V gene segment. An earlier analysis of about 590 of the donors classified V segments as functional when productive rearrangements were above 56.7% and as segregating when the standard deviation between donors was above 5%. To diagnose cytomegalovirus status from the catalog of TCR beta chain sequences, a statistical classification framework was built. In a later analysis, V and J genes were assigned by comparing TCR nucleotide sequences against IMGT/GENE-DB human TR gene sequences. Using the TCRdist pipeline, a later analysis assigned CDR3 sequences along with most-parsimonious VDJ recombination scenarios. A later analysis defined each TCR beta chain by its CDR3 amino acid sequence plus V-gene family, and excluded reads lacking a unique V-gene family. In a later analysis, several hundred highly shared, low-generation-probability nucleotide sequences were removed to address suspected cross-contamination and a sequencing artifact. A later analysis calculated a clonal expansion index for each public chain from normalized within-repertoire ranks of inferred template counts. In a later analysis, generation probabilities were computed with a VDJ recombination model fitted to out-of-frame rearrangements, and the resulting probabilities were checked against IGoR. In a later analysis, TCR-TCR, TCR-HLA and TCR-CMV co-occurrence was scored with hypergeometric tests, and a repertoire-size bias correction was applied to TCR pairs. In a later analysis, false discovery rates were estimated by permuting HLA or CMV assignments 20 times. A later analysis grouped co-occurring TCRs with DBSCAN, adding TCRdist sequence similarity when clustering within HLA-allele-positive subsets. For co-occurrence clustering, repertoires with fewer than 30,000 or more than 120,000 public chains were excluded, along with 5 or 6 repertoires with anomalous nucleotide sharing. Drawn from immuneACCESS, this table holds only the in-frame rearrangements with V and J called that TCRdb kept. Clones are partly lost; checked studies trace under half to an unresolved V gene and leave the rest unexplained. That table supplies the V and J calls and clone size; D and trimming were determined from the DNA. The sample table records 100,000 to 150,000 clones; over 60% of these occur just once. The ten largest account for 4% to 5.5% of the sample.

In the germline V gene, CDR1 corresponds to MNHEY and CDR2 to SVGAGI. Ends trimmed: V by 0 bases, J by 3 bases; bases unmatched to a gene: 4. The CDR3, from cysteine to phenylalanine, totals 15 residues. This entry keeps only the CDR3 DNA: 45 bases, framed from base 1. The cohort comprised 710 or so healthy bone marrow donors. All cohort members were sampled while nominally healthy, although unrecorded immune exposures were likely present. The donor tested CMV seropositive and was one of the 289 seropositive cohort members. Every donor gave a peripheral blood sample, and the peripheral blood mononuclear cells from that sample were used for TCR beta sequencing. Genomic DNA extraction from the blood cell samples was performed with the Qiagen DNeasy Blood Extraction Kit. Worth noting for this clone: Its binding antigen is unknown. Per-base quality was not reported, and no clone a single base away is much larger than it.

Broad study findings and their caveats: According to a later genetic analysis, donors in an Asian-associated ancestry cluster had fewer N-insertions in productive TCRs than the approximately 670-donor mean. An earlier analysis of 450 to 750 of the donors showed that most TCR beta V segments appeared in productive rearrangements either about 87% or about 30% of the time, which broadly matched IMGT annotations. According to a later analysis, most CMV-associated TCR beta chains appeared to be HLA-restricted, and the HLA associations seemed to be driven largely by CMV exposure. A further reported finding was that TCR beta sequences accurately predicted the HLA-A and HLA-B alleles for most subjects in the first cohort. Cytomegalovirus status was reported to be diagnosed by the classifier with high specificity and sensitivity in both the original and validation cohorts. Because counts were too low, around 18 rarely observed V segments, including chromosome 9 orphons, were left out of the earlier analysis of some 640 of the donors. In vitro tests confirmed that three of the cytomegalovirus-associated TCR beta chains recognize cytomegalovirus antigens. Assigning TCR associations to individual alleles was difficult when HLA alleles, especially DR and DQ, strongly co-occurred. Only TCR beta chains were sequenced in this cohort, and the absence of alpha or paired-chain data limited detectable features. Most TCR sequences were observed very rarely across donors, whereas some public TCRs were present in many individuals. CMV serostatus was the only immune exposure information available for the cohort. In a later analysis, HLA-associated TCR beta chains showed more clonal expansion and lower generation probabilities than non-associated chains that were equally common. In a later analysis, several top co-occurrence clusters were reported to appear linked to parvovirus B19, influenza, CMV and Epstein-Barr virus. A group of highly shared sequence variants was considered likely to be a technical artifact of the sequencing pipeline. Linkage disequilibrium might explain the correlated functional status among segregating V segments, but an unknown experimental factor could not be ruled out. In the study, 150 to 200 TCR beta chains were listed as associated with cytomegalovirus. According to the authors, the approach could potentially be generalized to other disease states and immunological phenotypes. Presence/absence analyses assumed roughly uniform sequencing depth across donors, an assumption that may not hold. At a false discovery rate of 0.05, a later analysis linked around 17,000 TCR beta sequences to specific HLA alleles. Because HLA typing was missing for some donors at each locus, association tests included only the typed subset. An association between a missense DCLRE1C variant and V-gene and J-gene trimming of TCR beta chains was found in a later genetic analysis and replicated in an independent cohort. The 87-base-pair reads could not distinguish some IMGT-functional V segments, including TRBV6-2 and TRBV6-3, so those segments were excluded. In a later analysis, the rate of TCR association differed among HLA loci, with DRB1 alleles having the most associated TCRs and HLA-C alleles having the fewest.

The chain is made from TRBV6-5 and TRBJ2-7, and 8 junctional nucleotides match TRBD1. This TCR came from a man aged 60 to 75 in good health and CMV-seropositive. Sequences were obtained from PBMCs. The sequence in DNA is TGTGCCAGCAGTTACTCCGGGACAGGTTTCTACGAGCAGTACTTC. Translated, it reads CASSYSGTGFYEQYF.